Each of the 12 T cell receptor beta chains below was sequenced from the same sample in a study of blood T cell repertoires in COVID-19. Sequencing used immunoSEQ multiplex PCR; TCRdb keeps in-frame clones, though not all of them. The sample yields 140,000 or so clones, around 72% seen once. The sequenced sample consisted of peripheral blood. These receptor sequences come from a woman aged 55-70 years with acute or convalescent COVID-19.

This clone was found a few times. V usage is TRBV10-1 and J usage is TRBJ2-5; no clear D gene. CDR1 and CDR2 (germline): WNHNN, SYGVQD (reference sequence). The germline V and J ends were trimmed by 8 bases and 2 bases, with 9 bases remaining between them. The CDR3 is made up of 12 amino acids. CDR3 protein: CASAKIQETQYF. CDR3 in DNA: TGCGCCAGCGCGAAGATTCAAGAGACCCAGTACTTC.

This rearrangement joins TRBV7-7 to TRBJ2-2; the D gene is possibly TRBD1 (5 bases). The CDR3 loop spans 16 amino acids. Trimming cost V 5 bases and J 4 bases, with 17 bases left between them. CDR1 is SSHAT and CDR2 is FNYEAQ in the germline V gene (reference sequence). The CDR3 protein is CASSPRRGQSTGELFF. CDR3 DNA: TGTGCCAGCAGCCCCAGAAGGGGTCAAAGCACCGGGGAGCTGTTTTTT.

This clone was found once. V gene TRBV10-1 combines with J gene TRBJ2-1; the D gene is possibly TRBD2 (6 bases). Trimming cost V 5 bases and J 1 base, with 12 bases left between them. CDR1 and CDR2 (germline): WNHNN, SYGVQD (reference sequence). The CDR3 covers 15 residues. Written as DNA, the CDR3 is TGCGCCAGCAGTAGAGCTAGCGCTTCCTACAATGAGCAGTTCTTC. Amino acids: CASSRASASYNEQFF.

The rearrangement uses TRBV7-9 and TRBJ2-2; D perhaps matches TRBD1 (6 bases). Between the trimmed V and J ends, which lost 0 bases and 4 bases, there was a span of 9 bases. The CDR3 totals 15 residues. Germline V lookup: CDR1 SEHNR, CDR2 FQNEAQ (reference sequence). The CDR3 nucleotides read TGTGCCAGCAGCTTAGCATCAGGGGTCACCGGGGAGCTGTTTTTT. Translation gives CASSLASGVTGELFF.

The J gene is TRBJ2-7, the V gene TRBV6-1; 9 bases map to TRBD2. Trimming at V came to 1 base and at J to 2 bases, leaving 3 bases not matched to a gene. The germline V gene has CDR1 MNHNS and CDR2 SASEGT. This CDR3 contains 15 residues. The CDR3 region is CASSEVAGEAYEQYF. As DNA, the CDR3 is TGTGCCAGCAGTGAAGTAGCGGGAGAGGCCTACGAGCAGTACTTC.

The chain couples TRBV5-6 to TRBJ1-1; D may be TRBD1 (6 bases). Germline CDR1 reads SGHDT; CDR2 reads YYEEEE. The CDR3 consists of 17 residues. Deletions cut 4 bases from V and 0 bases from J, with 19 bases between. The CDR3 loop reads CASSLTPNRAMNTEAFF. CDR3 nucleotide sequence: TGTGCCAGCAGCCTAACCCCTAACAGGGCGATGAACACTGAAGCTTTCTTT.

This clone was counted a single time. The CDR3 nucleotides are TGTGCCAGCAAACAGGCGAACACCGGGGAGCTGTTTTTT. As protein: CASKQANTGELFF. This chain connects TRBV28 to TRBJ2-2, with D perhaps TRBD1 (5 bases). V was pared by 7 bases and J by 0 bases, with 6 bases between. Germline CDR1 MDHEN, CDR2 SYDVKM. CDR3 length: 13 residues.

The chain combines TRBV4-1 with TRBJ1-1; possibly TRBD1 for D (5 bases). V dropped 0 bases and J dropped 0 bases, with 20 bases sitting between them. The CDR3 length is 19 residues. The germline V gene has CDR1 MGHRA and CDR2 YSYEKL. The CDR3 protein is CASSQDYGPRGGVNTEAFF. The CDR3 bases are TGCGCCAGCAGCCAAGACTACGGACCGCGCGGGGGGGTGAACACTGAAGCTTTCTTT.

The genes are TRBV28 and TRBJ2-7; D is possibly TRBD1 (5 bases). Germline CDR1 and CDR2: MDHEN and SYDVKM. The germline V and J ends were trimmed by 3 bases and 2 bases, with 8 bases remaining between them. This CDR3 has 13 residues. The CDR3 here is CASSFQGTYEQYF. CDR3 DNA: TGTGCCAGCAGTTTCCAGGGTACCTACGAGCAGTACTTC.

The chain couples TRBV5-1 to TRBJ2-1; maybe TRBD2 (5 bases). CDR3 length: 12 residues. With 4 bases removed from V and 8 bases from J, the gap between germline ends came to 10 bases. CDR1 is SGHRS, CDR2 YFSETQ, per germline. Here the CDR3 reads CASSKADYEQFF. CDR3 DNA sequence: TGCGCCAGCAGCAAGGCGGACTATGAGCAGTTCTTC.

The chain has TRBV2 and TRBJ2-7; 7 positions agree with TRBD2. Trimming at V came to 2 bases and at J to 6 bases, leaving 7 bases not matched to a gene. In germline, CDR1 is SNHLY, CDR2 FYNNEI. CDR3 length: 14 amino acids. CDR3 loop: CASSEREGRVEQYF. CDR3 coding DNA: TGTGCCAGCAGTGAAAGGGAGGGCCGGGTCGAGCAGTACTTC.

CDR3 sequence reads: CASTTGTSGKNEQFF. CDR3 in DNA: TGCGCCAGCACCACCGGGACTAGCGGGAAAAATGAGCAGTTCTTC. This chain links TRBV5-1 with TRBJ2-1; 13 bases are shared with TRBD2. Germline V gives CDR1 SGHRS, CDR2 YFSETQ. Trimming took 6 bases from V and 7 from J; bases not matched to a gene: 7. The CDR3 sequence is 15 residues long.